One and the same sample provided the 16 T cell receptor beta chains below, sequenced in a study of cytomegalovirus exposure and HLA in healthy donors. It was with 60 Vbeta and 13 Jbeta primers that the PCR ran. Only in-frame clones appear in the TCRdb table, and some are missing; sequencing was by immunoSEQ multiplex PCR. The repertoire holds 150,000 to 200,000 clones, with 70% to 90% as singletons. Sequences were obtained from PBMCs. These receptors originate from a man aged 30-40 years in good health and CMV-seropositive.

Note on this clone: A junction end diverges from the germline sequence, so it may reflect a read error. The rearrangement joins TRBV7-7 to TRBJ2-1; D possibly corresponds to TRBD2 (6 bases). The V gene's germline CDR1 is SSHAT and CDR2 FNYEAQ (reference sequence). This CDR3 is built from 13 residues. The CDR3 DNA follows: TGTGCTAGCAGTATCGGGACTTACAATGAGCAGTTCTTC. This gives the protein CASSIGTYNEQFF. The variable domain in full, completed from reference TRBV7-7 and TRBJ2-1, reads GAGVSQSPRYKVTKRGQDVTLRCDPISSHATLYWYQQALGQGPEFLTYFNYEAQPDKSGLPSDRFSAERPEGSISTLTIQRTEQRDSAMYRCASSIGTYNEQFFGPGTRLTVL.

The chain carries TRBV6-5 and TRBJ1-2, with TRBD1 matching over 8 bases. The length of the CDR3 is 14 residues. Germline trimming cut 6 bases from V and 3 bases from J; bases unmatched to any gene: 6. CDR1 is MNHEY and CDR2 is SVGAGI in the germline V gene. CDR3 sequence: CASRRQGRDYGYTF. The CDR3 nucleotides read TGTGCCAGCAGGCGACAGGGGAGGGACTATGGCTACACCTTC.

The gene calls are TRBV5-6 and TRBJ1-4; tentatively, D is TRBD1 (5 bases). Germline CDR1 and CDR2: SGHDT and YYEEEE. CDR3 length: 15 residues. The germline V and J ends were trimmed by 4 bases and 8 bases, with 18 bases remaining between them. This chain's CDR3 is CASSPGGAGGEKLFF. CDR3 nucleotides: TGTGCCAGCAGCCCGGGAGGGGCCGGGGGGGAAAAACTGTTTTTT.

The rearrangement joins TRBV5-6 to TRBJ2-1, with D tentatively TRBD2 (5 bases). The CDR3 length is 16 residues. Trimming pared 1 base from V and 0 bases from J, leaving 11 bases between. Germline V gene data show CDR1 as SGHDT and CDR2 as YYEEEE. The CDR3 nucleotides read TGTGCCAGCAGCTTGTTCCAGCGGCTCTCCTACAATGAGCAGTTCTTC. It specifies CASSLFQRLSYNEQFF.

This clone occurred a few times. The chain joins TRBV6-6 to TRBJ2-7; TRBD1 might be the D (6 bases). The ends were cut back, 2 bases at V and 4 bases at J, with 9 bases in the middle. The CDR3 contains 13 residues. CDR1 is MNHNY, CDR2 SVGAGI, per germline (reference sequence). The CDR3 region has the DNA TGTGCCAGCAGTTACGAGAGGGGGTACGAGCAGTACGTC. Amino acid sequence: CASSYERGYEQYV.

The chain uses TRBV7-2 and TRBJ1-1; D perhaps matches TRBD1 (6 bases). This CDR3 is built from 14 residues. Trimming pared 1 base from V and 8 bases from J, leaving 14 bases between. Germline loops: CDR1 SGHTA, CDR2 FQGNSA. The CDR3 nucleotides read TGTGCCAGCAGCTTAGTAAGGTACCAGGGGGAAGCTTTCTTT. The encoded protein is CASSLVRYQGEAFF.

The CDR3 loop is CASSPRLGRDTQYF. CDR3 in DNA: TGTGCCAGCTCACCAAGGCTAGGAAGAGATACGCAGTATTTT. The V and J genes are TRBV18 and TRBJ2-3; unclear D gene. Germline assignment: CDR1 KGHSH and CDR2 LQKENI. The ends were cut back, 2 bases at V and 5 bases at J, with 11 bases in the middle. There are 14 residues in the CDR3.

The chain links TRBV9 to TRBJ2-4; a possible D gene is TRBD1 (6 bases). The CDR3 runs 14 residues. V was trimmed by 3 bases and J by 8 bases, leaving 15 bases between them. Germline V CDR1 and CDR2: SGDLS, YYNGEE. CDR3 protein: CASSGVSTGDIQYF. In nucleotides, the CDR3 is TGTGCCAGCAGCGGCGTCTCGACAGGAGACATTCAGTACTTC.

Concerning this clone itself: At one end, the junction sequence differs from germline, possibly due to a read error. CDR3 DNA: TGTGCCAGCTCACAGGGACAGGAGCTTCTCTACTTC. As protein: CASSQGQELLYF. The chain has TRBV18 and TRBJ1-2; 8 positions agree with TRBD1. CDR3 length: 12 amino acids. The germline CDR1 and CDR2 sequences are KGHSH and LQKENI.

The table lists this clone with a count of one. V usage is TRBV2 and J usage is TRBJ2-7; possible D gene TRBD2, 6 bases. The CDR3 spans 13 residues. The V gene's germline CDR1 is SNHLY and CDR2 FYNNEI. Trimming stripped 3 bases from V and 10 bases from J, with 16 bases between. The CDR3 bases are TGTGCCAGCAGTGATCGGGAGCCCTACAGCCAGTACGTC. Its protein product is CASSDREPYSQYV.

The J gene is TRBJ2-3, the V gene TRBV4-3; D is unresolved. The CDR3 sequence is 12 residues long. CDR1 and CDR2 from the germline V gene are LGHNA and YSLEER. Trimming took off 2 bases at V and 4 bases at J, with 4 bases between the two ends. CDR3 amino acids: CASSQPPDTQYF. CDR3 bases: TGCGCCAGCAGCCAACCTCCAGATACGCAGTATTTT.

Of note for this clone: One end of the junction fails to match germline, which may point to a read error. This chain uses TRBV7-9 with TRBJ1-4, with TRBD1 matching 7 bases. This CDR3 has 16 residues. In germline, CDR1 is SEHNR, CDR2 FQNEAQ (reference sequence). This chain's CDR3 is CSSSDIRTGNHEKLFF. In nucleotides, the CDR3 is TGTTCCAGCAGCGATATCCGGACAGGCAACCATGAAAAACTGTTTTTT.

The chain couples TRBV2 to TRBJ2-2, with 11 positions matching TRBD1. The CDR3 covers 13 residues. Per germline, CDR1 SNHLY and CDR2 FYNNEI. The J segment lost 6 bases and the V segment lost 6 bases, leaving 0 bases of the junction unmatched. CDR3 coding DNA: TGTGCCAGCAGGGGACAGGGGGCCGGGGAGCTGTTTTTT. Its protein product is CASRGQGAGELFF.

V is TRBV7-9 and J is TRBJ2-5, with 10 bases identical to TRBD2. TRBJ2-7 matches the DNA end more closely, so the J call is doubtful. The germline CDR1 and CDR2 sequences are SEHNR and FQNEAQ (reference sequence). CDR3 length: 14 residues. The CDR3 nucleotides read TGTGCCAGCAGCTCTAGCGGGAGCTCCTACGAGCAGTACTTC. This translates into CASSSSGSSYEQYF.

This chain uses TRBV25-1 with TRBJ2-7; tentatively, D is TRBD2 (6 bases). Looked up from germline, CDR1 is MGHDK and CDR2 is SYGVNS. This CDR3 comprises 17 residues. V lost 1 base and J 1 base, leaving 17 bases between the germline ends. The CDR3 reads CASSEWAWGTGSYEQYF. The CDR3 region has the DNA TGTGCCAGCAGTGAATGGGCCTGGGGGACTGGGTCCTACGAGCAGTACTTC.

The gene calls are TRBV4-1 and TRBJ2-7, with D unclear. CDR3 length: 14 residues. Germline V CDR1 and CDR2: MGHRA, YSYEKL. The ends were cut back, 1 base at V and 0 bases at J, with 7 bases in the middle. This chain's CDR3 is CASSQGPDSYEQYF. The CDR3 DNA sequence: TGCGCCAGCAGCCAAGGTCCAGACTCCTACGAGCAGTACTTC.